The clone carrying this T cell receptor (beta chain) came up a few times. Its antigen is unknown. The second PCR ran roughly 7 to 11 cycles with a sample-barcoded 5' primer and J-beta primers. Researchers report that each sample yielded at least 3 million CDR3-containing paired-end reads. MiXCR was run by TCRdb on the 5' RACE reads, yielding one entry per CDR3 protein. The table lists roughly 730,000 distinct CDR3 sequences, around 50% of them singletons. The data derive from a study of blood T cells in healthy people across ages. Germline V gene sequence: CDR1 SGHTA, CDR2 FQGNSA. The CDR3 totals 15 residues. The V end was cut by 5 bases, the J end by 1 base, with 14 bases between. Whole-study results and caveats: It was held that the diversity estimates obtained from one million T cells were underestimates. The study found more naive CD4+ cells and higher diversity in long-lived than aged donors. Naive T cell percentage showed a strong correlation with the diversity of TCR beta.

The receptor was isolated from a man aged 40-50 years in good health. The chain couples TRBV7-2 to TRBJ2-5; tentatively, D is TRBD1 (7 bases). The specimen sequenced was blood. The CDR3 loop is CASSRRGDLQETQYF. The DNA for the CDR3 is TGTGCCAGCAGCCGCAGGGGGGACCTCCAAGAGACCCAGTACTTC.